These 29 T cell receptor beta chains came from one sample sequenced in a study of CDR3 diversity in severe acne. Using its own MiXCR run on the PCR reads, TCRdb lists one record per CDR3 protein. The sample includes roughly 100,000 distinct CDR3 sequences, 45% to 60% of them seen just once. Sequenced input: blood. These receptors were obtained from a male donor with acne.

CDR3 amino acids: CASSVDRRNEKLFF. The CDR3 nucleotides are TGTGCCAGCAGTGTCGACAGGAGGAATGAAAAACTGTTTTTT. The genes are TRBV7-8 and TRBJ1-4; weak D call: TRBD1 (6 bases). CDR1 and CDR2 from the germline V gene are SGHVS and FQNEAQ. V gave up 6 bases and J gave up 5 bases, with 13 bases separating them. The CDR3 is 14 residues long. Based on the CDR3 plus reference TRBV7-8 and TRBJ1-4, the full variable domain is GAGVSQSPRYKVAKRGQDVALRCDPISGHVSLFWYQQALGQGPEFLTYFQNEAQLDKSGLPSDRFFAERPEGSVSTLKIQRTQQEDSAVYLCASSVDRRNEKLFFGSGTQLSVL.

This chain uses TRBV20-1 with TRBJ2-2; D call uncertain. Germline loops: CDR1 DFQATT, CDR2 SNEGSKA (reference sequence). V dropped 3 bases and J dropped 6 bases, with 17 bases sitting between them. The CDR3 runs to 15 residues. Here the CDR3 DNA reads TGCAGTGCTAGGACCGCCGGGCCTGGCGCCGGGGAGCTGTTTTTT. Protein product: CSARTAGPGAGELFF.

The chain combines TRBV29-1 with TRBJ2-2; possibly TRBD2 for D (5 bases). The germline V and J ends were trimmed by 7 bases and 4 bases, with 13 bases remaining between them. Germline V lookup: CDR1 SQVTM, CDR2 ANQGSEA. The CDR3 totals 13 residues. The CDR3 bases are TGCAGCGCTGACGGACTGGGCACCGGGGAGCTGTTTTTT. Encoded protein: CSADGLGTGELFF.

This clonotype was observed many times. V gene TRBV29-1 combines with J gene TRBJ2-7, with D possibly matching TRBD1 (6 bases). This CDR3 is built from 12 residues. With 4 bases removed from V and 7 bases from J, the gap between germline ends came to 14 bases. Germline V gene sequence: CDR1 SQVTM, CDR2 ANQGSEA. The DNA of the CDR3 is TGCAGCGTTGGGACAGACCTTTGGGAGCAGTACTTC. As protein: CSVGTDLWEQYF.

This clonotype appeared a few times. The chain employs TRBV20-1 and TRBJ2-7; 10 nucleotides agree with TRBD2. The CDR3 has 15 residues. V dropped 3 bases and J dropped 2; count of bases not matched to a gene: 7. Germline values: CDR1 DFQATT, CDR2 SNEGSKA (reference sequence). CDR3 DNA sequence: TGCAGTGCTAGGAACATAGCGGGAGGAGCCTACGAGCAGTACTTC. This sequence encodes CSARNIAGGAYEQYF.

Concerning this clonotype itself: At one of its ends the junction is not consistent with the germline gene, which may arise from a read error. The chain links TRBV5-5 to TRBJ1-1; D is perhaps TRBD1 (5 bases). CDR3 length equals 14 residues. Germline assignment: CDR1 SGHKS and CDR2 YYEKEE (reference sequence). CDR3 in DNA: TGTGCCAGCAGCAACGGTCGGGGGATCACTAAAGCCTTCTTT. Its translation: CASSNGRGITKAFF.

The rearrangement links TRBV14 to TRBJ2-7; D not resolved. With 0 bases removed from V and 6 bases from J, the gap between germline ends came to 3 bases. Germline lookup yields CDR1 SGHDN and CDR2 FVKESK. The CDR3 is 11 residues long. In DNA form, the CDR3 reads TGTGCCAGCAGCCAAGATGTCGAGCAGTACTTC. This gives the protein CASSQDVEQYF.

The chain couples TRBV15 to TRBJ2-1; D is unclear. Per the germline V gene, CDR1 is LNHNV and CDR2 is YYDKDF (reference sequence). This CDR3 comprises 13 residues. V lost 3 bases and J lost 9, with 12 bases in between. The CDR3 loop is CATSSISSSEQFF. The CDR3 DNA sequence: TGTGCCACCAGCAGCATTAGCTCTTCTGAGCAGTTCTTC.

The gene calls are TRBV19 and TRBJ2-7, with 7 bases lining up with TRBD1. This CDR3 has 13 amino acids. J lost 4 bases, V lost 10 bases, and 10 bases had no gene match. The germline V gene encodes CDR1 LNHDA and CDR2 SQIVND (reference sequence). The CDR3 DNA reads TGTGCCACCCTAGGGGGACAGCGGTACGAGCAGTACTTC. Amino acid sequence: CATLGGQRYEQYF.

The chain couples TRBV12-3 or TRBV12-4 to TRBJ2-6; D gene ambiguous. Trimming removed 3 bases at V and 2 bases at J, with 5 bases between. The CDR3 extends over 14 amino acids. The CDR3 nucleotides read TGTGCCAGCAGTTTTGGTACTGGGGCCAACGTCCTGACTTTC. Its protein product is CASSFGTGANVLTF.

This clonotype showed up just a few times. J is TRBJ1-1 and V is TRBV7-2; possibly TRBD1 for D (5 bases). The CDR3 length is 14 residues. Germline loops: CDR1 SGHTA, CDR2 FQGNSA. The V and J ends lost 5 bases and 3 bases respectively, with 13 bases between them. CDR3 in amino acids: CASSQRSGDTEAFF. The DNA of the CDR3 is TGTGCCAGCAGCCAAAGGTCGGGGGACACTGAAGCTTTCTTT.

Many counts were recorded for this clonotype. This chain joins TRBV7-6 and TRBJ2-1; no firm D call. The CDR3 is 16 residues long. Deletions cut 0 bases from V and 3 bases from J, with 12 bases between. CDR1 and CDR2 (germline): SGHVS, FNYEAQ. Here the CDR3 reads CASSLAPADSYNEQFF. CDR3 nucleotide sequence: TGTGCCAGCAGCTTAGCGCCCGCGGATAGCTACAATGAGCAGTTCTTC.

The chain links TRBV7-9 to TRBJ2-7, with 9 positions matching TRBD1. The V gene end was trimmed by 4 bases and the J gene end by 4 bases; junction bases not matched to a gene: 8. The CDR3 contains 15 residues. The germline gives CDR1 SEHNR, CDR2 FQNEAQ (reference sequence). CDR3 region: CASSSTGQGFYEQYF. For the CDR3, the DNA is TGTGCCAGCAGCTCGACGGGACAGGGATTTTACGAGCAGTACTTC.

The V gene is TRBV29-1, the J gene TRBJ1-2; maybe TRBD1 (5 bases). Trimming removed 5 bases from V and 6 bases from J, with 13 bases in between. CDR3 length: 12 amino acids. CDR1 and CDR2 from the germline V gene are SQVTM and ANQGSEA. This CDR3 is CSVSEGRNGYTF. The CDR3 DNA sequence: TGCAGCGTTTCGGAGGGACGGAATGGCTACACCTTC.

This clonotype was seen many times. The J gene is TRBJ2-7, the V gene TRBV11-2; D unresolved. This CDR3 contains 15 residues. The V gene lost 5 bases and the J gene lost 3 bases, with 17 bases spanning the gap. Germline V gene data show CDR1 as SGHAT and CDR2 as FQNNGV. CDR3 region: CASSLGLGKIYEQYV. The CDR3 region has the DNA TGTGCCAGCAGCCTAGGCTTAGGGAAGATCTACGAGCAGTACGTC.

This clonotype appeared many times. The chain uses TRBV6-6 and TRBJ1-2; D possibly corresponds to TRBD1 (6 bases). The CDR3 is 13 residues long. Germline lookup yields CDR1 MNHNY and CDR2 SVGAGI (reference sequence). The V and J ends lost 8 bases and 2 bases respectively, with 12 bases between them. The chain's CDR3 is CASQKGQNYGYTF. The CDR3 nucleotides are TGTGCCAGCCAGAAAGGACAGAACTATGGCTACACCTTC.

V usage is TRBV15 and J usage is TRBJ2-2; D not certain. V lost 3 bases and J 1 base, leaving 6 bases between the germline ends. The CDR3 runs 14 residues. Germline V gene data show CDR1 as LNHNV and CDR2 as YYDKDF (reference sequence). CDR3 amino acids: CATSSSVNTGELFF. CDR3 in DNA: TGTGCCACCAGCAGCTCTGTGAACACCGGGGAGCTGTTTTTT.

This clonotype is categorized as medium-sized. The chain couples TRBV7-3 to TRBJ2-2; no reliable D call. Looked up from germline, CDR1 is SGHTA and CDR2 is FQGTGA. Trimming removed 5 bases at V and 1 base at J, with 8 bases between. CDR3 length: 14 residues. For the CDR3, the DNA is TGTGCCAGCAGCAACGGCGGGAACACCGGGGAGCTGTTTTTT. The encoded protein is CASSNGGNTGELFF.

This clonotype was seen only a few times. V gene TRBV12-3 or TRBV12-4 combines with J gene TRBJ1-1, with no clear D. Trimming removed 3 bases at V and 3 bases at J, with 5 bases between. This CDR3 has 12 residues. Here the CDR3 DNA reads TGTGCCAGCAGTTTTCCGGACACTGAAGCTTTCTTT. It specifies CASSFPDTEAFF.

V is TRBV7-2 and J is TRBJ2-7; 12 positions match TRBD1. The CDR3 extends over 16 amino acids. J gave up 5 bases and V 3 bases, and 8 bases lay outside the gene matches. From germline, CDR1 is SGHTA and CDR2 FQGNSA. CDR3 sequence: CASSFGGTGGFDEQYF. The CDR3 DNA is TGTGCCAGCAGCTTCGGCGGGACAGGGGGCTTTGACGAGCAGTACTTC.

The gene calls are TRBV18 and TRBJ2-5; 10 bases map to TRBD2. J gave up 7 bases and V 0 bases, and 17 bases lay outside the gene matches. The CDR3 has 19 residues. Germline V gene lookup returns CDR1 KGHSH and CDR2 LQKENI. This CDR3 reads CASSPPMLAGALNGGTQYF. For the CDR3, the DNA is TGTGCCAGCTCACCACCGATGCTAGCGGGAGCCTTAAACGGCGGGACCCAGTACTTC.

This chain links TRBV7-2 with TRBJ2-5; a possible D gene is TRBD2 (6 bases). The CDR3 extends over 17 amino acids. The V end lost 3 bases, the J end lost 5 bases, and 22 bases lay between the germline ends. From germline, CDR1 is SGHTA and CDR2 FQGNSA. CDR3 region: CASSFLSVSGPGETQYF. The CDR3 DNA sequence: TGTGCCAGCAGCTTTCTCTCCGTGAGCGGGCCCGGGGAGACCCAGTACTTC.

This clonotype was counted only a few times. V usage is TRBV20-1 and J usage is TRBJ2-2; the D gene is possibly TRBD2 (6 bases). Between the trimmed V and J ends, which lost 3 bases and 7 bases, there was a span of 18 bases. CDR1 and CDR2 from the germline V gene are DFQATT and SNEGSKA (reference sequence). CDR3 length: 15 amino acids. CDR3 sequence: CSARSAGTGGGELFF. CDR3 in DNA: TGCAGTGCTAGGTCAGCAGGGACTGGTGGCGGGGAGCTGTTTTTT.

Comments on this clonotype: This could be a read error, since a much larger clone is one nucleotide away. V and J are TRBV27 and TRBJ2-7; a possible D gene is TRBD2 (6 bases). The CDR3 loop spans 13 amino acids. V gave up 4 bases and J gave up 5 bases, with 12 bases separating them. The germline V gene encodes CDR1 MNHEY and CDR2 SMNVEV (reference sequence). The DNA for the CDR3 is TGTGCCAGCAGTTGGGACTGGCTGGACGAGCAGTACTTC. The encoded protein is CASSWDWLDEQYF.

This clonotype showed up just a few times. Here the CDR3 reads CSVYMRDGEKLFF. DNA for the CDR3: TGCAGTGTCTATATGAGGGACGGGGAAAAACTGTTTTTT. This chain uses TRBV20-1 with TRBJ1-4; a weak D match, TRBD1 (5 bases). CDR1 and CDR2 (germline): DFQATT, SNEGSKA (reference sequence). This CDR3 contains 13 residues. Trimming took off 7 bases at V and 8 bases at J, with 17 bases between the two ends.

This clonotype was seen a single time. Here the CDR3 DNA reads TGTGCCAGCAGTTGGGTGCCACCGAACACTGAAGCTTTCTTT. Its translation is CASSWVPPNTEAFF. The gene calls are TRBV25-1 and TRBJ1-1; D ambiguous. In germline, CDR1 is MGHDK, CDR2 SYGVNS. This CDR3 comprises 14 residues. V lost 5 bases and J 1 base, leaving 11 bases between the germline ends.

Concerning this clonotype: Being one base from a much bigger clone, this may be a read error. The gene calls are TRBV7-2 and TRBJ2-7; D unresolved. Germline V gene sequence: CDR1 SGHTA, CDR2 FQGNSA. The CDR3 is made up of 16 amino acids. Trimming pared 8 bases from V and 4 bases from J, leaving 24 bases between. The CDR3 sequence is CASGENRWPNSYEQYF. The CDR3 nucleotides read TGTGCCAGCGGCGAAAACCGCTGGCCAAACTCGTACGAGCAGTACTTC.

For this clonotype: A read error is possible here, since a much larger clone lies one base away. V and J are TRBV7-9 and TRBJ1-1; D unresolved. The CDR3 has 11 residues. Germline values: CDR1 SEHNR, CDR2 FQNEAQ (reference sequence). This CDR3 is CANSTATEAFF. For the CDR3, the DNA is TGTGCCAACAGCACAGCTACTGAAGCTTTCTTT.

CDR3 DNA sequence: TGTGCCAGCAGGGGGATGAACACTGAAGCTTTCTTT. Protein product: CASRGMNTEAFF. The chain joins TRBV25-1 to TRBJ1-1; the D is unclear. Trimming shortened V by 6 bases and J by 0 bases, and 5 bases separated the two germline ends. This CDR3 comprises 12 residues. CDR1 is MGHDK and CDR2 is SYGVNS in the germline V gene.